This TCR beta chain is from a study of blood T cell repertoires in COVID-19. Study summary: Samples representing acute and convalescent COVID-19 were sourced from the United States, Italy and Spain. PBMCs, B-cell-depleted T cells, or T cells provided the cDNA or gDNA that made up the material.

The CDR3 is 18 amino acids. With 2 bases clipped from V and 7 bases from J, the junction kept 15 bases outside the gene matches. Per germline, CDR1 LGHNT and CDR2 FRNRAP. Study processing details: Nucleated cell number was recorded as an estimate derived from reference gene primer amplification. Assay: immunoSEQ multiplex PCR; the TCRdb copy retains only in-frame clones and omits some. V and J calls and clone size are copied from that table; D and trimming were computed from the DNA. The sample consists of 100,000 to 120,000 clones, about four fifths of them appearing once. This chain uses TRBV12-5 with TRBJ2-1, with 9 bases that match TRBD2. The TCR originated in a woman between 65 and 79 years old with acute or convalescent COVID-19. Material: peripheral blood. CDR3 amino acids: CASGLPLGRGGTLNEQFF. The CDR3 DNA follows: TGTGCTAGTGGTTTGCCCCTGGGGCGGGGGGGCACGTTGAATGAGCAGTTCTTC.